This is a list of T cell receptor beta chains from one sample in a study of glioma-infiltrating T cells after dendritic cell vaccination. Assay used: immunoSEQ multiplex PCR; TCRdb lists only in-frame clones, some missing. Among about 92,000 clones listed, 70% to 90% were seen once. The material was blood, obtained before dendritic cell vaccination. Receptors originate from a human donor with glioblastoma. CDR3s include the opening cysteine and the closing phenylalanine or tryptophan. A D gene is named only where the DNA matches it firmly. The size of a clone is reported for some rows only, either as once, few or many, or as a class for expanded clones.

d_call cdr3_length j_call clone_size v_call cdr3_nt cdr3_aa
- 15 TRBJ1-3 - TRBV19 TGTGCCAGTAGTATAGTGGCAGACTCTGGAAACACCATATATTTT CASSIVADSGNTIYF
- 14 TRBJ1-2 few TRBV6-1 TGTGCCAGCAGTGAAAGGGGGACAATCTATGGCTACACCTTC CASSERGTIYGYTF
TRBD1 14 TRBJ1-1 few TRBV19 TGTGCCAGTGGGGGACAGGGGGTGCGAACTGAAGCTTTCTTT CASGGQGVRTEAFF
TRBD1 17 TRBJ1-2 - TRBV5-1 TGCGCCAGCAGCCTAGACACTGGGACAGGGGGTTTAAATGGCTACACCTTC CASSLDTGTGGLNGYTF
- 12 TRBJ2-1 - TRBV6-5 TGTGCCAGTAGGACAGCCTACAATGAGCAGTTCTTC CASRTAYNEQFF
- 14 TRBJ1-2 - TRBV5-6 TGTGCCAGCAGTGCCAACGGGGTTGGGTATGGCTACACCTTC CASSANGVGYGYTF
TRBD1 12 TRBJ1-2 - TRBV6-5 TGTGCCAGCAGTTTGACAGGGCGAGGCTACACCTTC CASSLTGRGYTF
TRBD1 15 TRBJ1-2 - TRBV7-6 TGTGCCAGCAGCTCGGGACAGACAAAGAACTATGGCTACACCTTC CASSSGQTKNYGYTF
- 14 TRBJ2-2 - TRBV9 TGTGCCAGCAGCGCTCGGGGACTCAACGGGGAGCTGTTTTTT CASSARGLNGELFF
TRBD1 14 TRBJ2-7 - TRBV28 TGTGCCAGCAGCCTGGCTACAGGGGGCTACGAGCAGTACTTC CASSLATGGYEQYF
- 11 TRBJ1-2 - TRBV28 TGTGCCAGCAGTCTCAACTATGGCTACACCTTC CASSLNYGYTF
- 12 TRBJ2-3 - TRBV2 TGTGCCAGCACGGAGGTCTTAGATACGCAGTATTTT CASTEVLDTQYF
- 13 TRBJ1-5 - TRBV27 TGTGCCAGCAGTTTAGACATTTATCAGCCCCAGCATTTT CASSLDIYQPQHF
- 13 TRBJ1-1 - TRBV6-5 TGTGCCAGCAGTTACTTTCGATCGGGAGGAGCTTTCTTT CASSYFRSGGAFF
TRBD1 14 TRBJ2-7 once TRBV5-1 TGCGCCAGCAGCTTTCAGGGGGCACTAAACGAGCAGTACTTC CASSFQGALNEQYF
TRBD2 15 TRBJ2-7 - TRBV6-5 TGTGCCAGCAGTTTAAGTATAGCGGGAGTAAACGAGCAGTACTTC CASSLSIAGVNEQYF
- 14 TRBJ2-2 - TRBV6-5 TGTGCCAGCAGTTCAATATCAGTCACCGGGGAGCTGTTTTTT CASSSISVTGELFF